This T cell receptor (beta chain) was obtained from a study of cytomegalovirus exposure and HLA in healthy donors. The sample holds a few counts of this clone. Looked up from germline, CDR1 is ENHRY and CDR2 is SYGVKD. J lost 5 bases, V lost 0 bases, and 6 bases had no gene match. CDR3 size: 16 residues. Primers included in the PCR were 60 Vbeta and 13 Jbeta primers. The assay was immunoSEQ multiplex PCR, and TCRdb's table has in-frame clones only and misses some. The data show roughly 100,000 clones, 10% seen once. The chain carries TRBV10-3 and TRBJ2-3; 9 nucleotides align to TRBD2. The sample consisted of PBMCs. This receptor was identified in a man aged 40-50 years in good health and CMV-seropositive. In nucleotides, the CDR3 is TGTGCCATCAGTGAGTCTAGCGGGAGTGGTGTAGATACGCAGTATTTT. It translates to CAISESSGSGVDTQYF.